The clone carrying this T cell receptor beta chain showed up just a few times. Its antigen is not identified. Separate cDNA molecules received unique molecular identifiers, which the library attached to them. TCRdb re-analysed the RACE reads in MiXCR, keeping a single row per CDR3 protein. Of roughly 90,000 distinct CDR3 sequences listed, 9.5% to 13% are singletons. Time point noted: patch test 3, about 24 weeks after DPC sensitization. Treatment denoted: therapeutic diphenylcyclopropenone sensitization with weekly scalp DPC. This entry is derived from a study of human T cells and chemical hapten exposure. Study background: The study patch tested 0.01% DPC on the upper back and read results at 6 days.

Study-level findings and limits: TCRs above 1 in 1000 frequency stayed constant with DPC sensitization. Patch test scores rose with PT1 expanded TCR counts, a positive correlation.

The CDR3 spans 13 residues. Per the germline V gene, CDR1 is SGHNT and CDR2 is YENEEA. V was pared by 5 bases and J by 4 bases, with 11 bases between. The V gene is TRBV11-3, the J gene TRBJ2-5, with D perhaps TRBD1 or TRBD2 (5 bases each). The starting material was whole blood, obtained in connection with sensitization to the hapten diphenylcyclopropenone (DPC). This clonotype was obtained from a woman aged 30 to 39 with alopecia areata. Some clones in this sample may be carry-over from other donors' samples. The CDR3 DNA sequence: TGTGCCAGCAGCCCGGGACCCCGAGAGACCCAGTACTTC. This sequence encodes CASSPGPRETQYF.